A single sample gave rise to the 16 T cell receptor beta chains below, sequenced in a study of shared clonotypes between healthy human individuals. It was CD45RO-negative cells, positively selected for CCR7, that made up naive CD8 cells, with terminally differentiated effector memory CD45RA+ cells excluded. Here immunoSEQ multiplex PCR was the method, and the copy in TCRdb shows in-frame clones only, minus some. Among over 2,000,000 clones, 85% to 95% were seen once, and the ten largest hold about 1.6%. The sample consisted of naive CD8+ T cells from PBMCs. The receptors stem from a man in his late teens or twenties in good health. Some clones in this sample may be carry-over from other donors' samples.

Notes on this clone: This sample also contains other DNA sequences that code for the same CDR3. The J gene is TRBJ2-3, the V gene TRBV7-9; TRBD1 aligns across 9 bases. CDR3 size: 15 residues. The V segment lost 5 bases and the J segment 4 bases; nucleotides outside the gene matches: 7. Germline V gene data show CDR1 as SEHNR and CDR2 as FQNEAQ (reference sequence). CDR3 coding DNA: TGTGCCAGCAGCCCACCGGGACAGGGCGCAGATACGCAGTATTTT. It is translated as CASSPPGQGADTQYF.

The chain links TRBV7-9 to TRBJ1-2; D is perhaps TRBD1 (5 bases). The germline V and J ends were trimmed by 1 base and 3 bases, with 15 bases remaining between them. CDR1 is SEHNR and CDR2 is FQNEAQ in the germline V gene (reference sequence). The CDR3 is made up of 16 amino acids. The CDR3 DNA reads TGTGCCAGCAGCTTAGTGGGTGGCAGGGACGACTATGGCTACACCTTC. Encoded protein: CASSLVGGRDDYGYTF.

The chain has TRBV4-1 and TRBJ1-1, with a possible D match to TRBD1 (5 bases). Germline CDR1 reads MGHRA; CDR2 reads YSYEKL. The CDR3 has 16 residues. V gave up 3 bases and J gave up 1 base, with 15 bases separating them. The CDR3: CASSHRISGRNTEAFF. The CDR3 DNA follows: TGCGCCAGCAGCCACCGCATCTCGGGGCGGAACACTGAAGCTTTCTTT.

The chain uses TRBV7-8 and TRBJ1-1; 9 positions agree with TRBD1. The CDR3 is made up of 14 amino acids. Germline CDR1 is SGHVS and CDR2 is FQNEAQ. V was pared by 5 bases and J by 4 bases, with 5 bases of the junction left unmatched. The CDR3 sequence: CASSKPQGATEAFF. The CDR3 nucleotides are TGTGCCAGCAGCAAACCACAGGGGGCCACTGAAGCTTTCTTT.

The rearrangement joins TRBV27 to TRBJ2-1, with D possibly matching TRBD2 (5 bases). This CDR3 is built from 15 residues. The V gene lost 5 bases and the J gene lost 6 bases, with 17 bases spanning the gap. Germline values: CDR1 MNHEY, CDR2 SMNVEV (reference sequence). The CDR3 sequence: CASSIGSTSLNEQFF. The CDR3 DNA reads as TGTGCCAGCAGTATAGGGAGCACATCTCTCAATGAGCAGTTCTTC.

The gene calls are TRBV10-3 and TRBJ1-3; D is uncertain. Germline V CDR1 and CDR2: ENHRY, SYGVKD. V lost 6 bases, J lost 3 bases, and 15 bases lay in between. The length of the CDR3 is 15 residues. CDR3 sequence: CAISLPHADGNTIYF. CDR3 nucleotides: TGTGCCATCAGCCTCCCTCACGCAGATGGAAACACCATATATTTT.

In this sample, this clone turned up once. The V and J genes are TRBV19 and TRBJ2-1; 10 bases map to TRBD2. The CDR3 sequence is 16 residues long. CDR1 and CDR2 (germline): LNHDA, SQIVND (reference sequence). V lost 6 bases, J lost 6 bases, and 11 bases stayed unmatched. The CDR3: CASSPIGLAGANEQFF. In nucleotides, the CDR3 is TGTGCCAGTAGCCCTATAGGGCTAGCGGGGGCCAATGAGCAGTTCTTC.

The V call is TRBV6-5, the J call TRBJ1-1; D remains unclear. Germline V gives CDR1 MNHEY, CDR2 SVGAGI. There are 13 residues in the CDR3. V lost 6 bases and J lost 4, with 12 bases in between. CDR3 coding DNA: TGTGCCAGCAGCCCAGGATGGGGCACTGAAGCTTTCTTT. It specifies CASSPGWGTEAFF.

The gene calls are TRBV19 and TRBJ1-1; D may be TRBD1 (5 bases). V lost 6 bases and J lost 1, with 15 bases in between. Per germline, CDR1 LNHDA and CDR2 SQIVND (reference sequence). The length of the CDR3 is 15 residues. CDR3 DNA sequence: TGTGCCAGTAGACCCGACGTAGGGGCGAACACTGAAGCTTTCTTT. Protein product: CASRPDVGANTEAFF.

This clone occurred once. Here the CDR3 DNA reads TGTGCCAGCAGTGAAAGACTTCGGGGGGCTGAAGCTTTCTTT. Amino acid sequence: CASSERLRGAEAFF. V is TRBV27 and J is TRBJ1-1; possible D gene TRBD1, 5 bases. CDR1 is MNHEY, CDR2 SMNVEV, per germline (reference sequence). V lost 5 bases and J lost 6, with 16 bases in between. CDR3 length: 14 amino acids.

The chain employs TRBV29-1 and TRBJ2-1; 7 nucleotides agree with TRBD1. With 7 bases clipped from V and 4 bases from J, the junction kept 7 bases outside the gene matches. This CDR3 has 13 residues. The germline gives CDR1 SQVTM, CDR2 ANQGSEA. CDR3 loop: CSATGPLYNEQFF. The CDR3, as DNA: TGCAGCGCGACAGGGCCCCTTTACAATGAGCAGTTCTTC.

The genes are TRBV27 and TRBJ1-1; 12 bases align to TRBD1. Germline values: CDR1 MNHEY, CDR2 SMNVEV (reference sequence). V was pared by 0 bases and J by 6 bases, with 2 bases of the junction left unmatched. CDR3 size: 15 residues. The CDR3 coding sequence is TGTGCCAGCAGTTTATCCGGGACAGGGGGCTCTGAAGCTTTCTTT. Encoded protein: CASSLSGTGGSEAFF.

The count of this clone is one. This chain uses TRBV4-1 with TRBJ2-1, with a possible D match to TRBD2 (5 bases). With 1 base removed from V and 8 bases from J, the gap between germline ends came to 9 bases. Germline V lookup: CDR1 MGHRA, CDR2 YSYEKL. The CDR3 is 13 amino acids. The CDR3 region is CASSQAGIHEQFF. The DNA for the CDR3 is TGCGCCAGCAGCCAAGCGGGGATCCATGAGCAGTTCTTC.

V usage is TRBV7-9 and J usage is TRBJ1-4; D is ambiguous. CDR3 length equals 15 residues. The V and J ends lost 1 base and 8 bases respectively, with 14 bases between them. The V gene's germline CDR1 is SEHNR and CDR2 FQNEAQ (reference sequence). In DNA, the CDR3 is TGTGCCAGCAGCTTAGTTGAAGGGTTGTGGGAAAAACTGTTTTTT. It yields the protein CASSLVEGLWEKLFF.

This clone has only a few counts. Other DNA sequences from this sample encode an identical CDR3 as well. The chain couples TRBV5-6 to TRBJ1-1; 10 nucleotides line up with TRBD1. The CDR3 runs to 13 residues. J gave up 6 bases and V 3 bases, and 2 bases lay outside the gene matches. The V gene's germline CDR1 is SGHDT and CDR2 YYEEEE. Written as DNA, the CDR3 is TGTGCCAGCAGCTGGGACAGGGGACCTGAAGCTTTCTTT. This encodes CASSWDRGPEAFF.

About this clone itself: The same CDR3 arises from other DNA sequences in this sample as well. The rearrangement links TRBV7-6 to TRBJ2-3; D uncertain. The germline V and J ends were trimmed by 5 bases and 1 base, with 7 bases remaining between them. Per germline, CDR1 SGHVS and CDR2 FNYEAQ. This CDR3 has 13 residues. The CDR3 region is CASSPRGTDTQYF. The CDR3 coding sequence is TGTGCCAGCAGCCCCCGCGGCACAGATACGCAGTATTTT.